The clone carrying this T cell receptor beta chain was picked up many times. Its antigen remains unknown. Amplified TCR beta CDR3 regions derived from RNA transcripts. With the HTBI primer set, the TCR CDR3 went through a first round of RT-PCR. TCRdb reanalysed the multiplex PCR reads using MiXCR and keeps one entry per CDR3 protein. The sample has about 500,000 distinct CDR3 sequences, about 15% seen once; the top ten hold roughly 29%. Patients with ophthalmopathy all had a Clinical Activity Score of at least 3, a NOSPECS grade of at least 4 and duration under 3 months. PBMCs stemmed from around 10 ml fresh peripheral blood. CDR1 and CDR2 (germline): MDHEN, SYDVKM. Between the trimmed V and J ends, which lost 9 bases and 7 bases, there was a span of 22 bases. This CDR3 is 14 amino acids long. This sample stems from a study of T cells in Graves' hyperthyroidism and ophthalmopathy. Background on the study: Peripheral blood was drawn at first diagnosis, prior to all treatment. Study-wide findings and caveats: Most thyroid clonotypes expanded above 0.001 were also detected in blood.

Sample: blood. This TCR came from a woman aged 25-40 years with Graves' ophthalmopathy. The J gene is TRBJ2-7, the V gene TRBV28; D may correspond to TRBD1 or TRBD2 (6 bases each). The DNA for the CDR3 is TGTGCCAGTCAGAATCTACAGGGTGGAGGGGAGCAGTACTTC. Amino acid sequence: CASQNLQGGGEQYF.